This T cell receptor (beta chain) was profiled in a study of early T cells in non-severe SARS-CoV-2 infection (dated by TCRdb to the early 2020s). Study-level background: Because TCR sequencing relied on bulk RNA taken from unsorted whole blood, pairing of alpha and beta chains was not possible.

On the study overall, not on this receptor specifically: VDJdb matching was skewed toward anti-spike CD8 responses and likely underestimated virus-specific expansions, missing private and CD4 specificities.

Trimming removed 2 bases from V and 10 bases from J; the gene matches leave 17 bases unexplained. The CDR3 sequence holds 17 residues, the cysteine and phenylalanine included. Only CDR3 DNA is held: 51 bases, read in frame from base 1. CDR1 and CDR2 are drawn from the germline V gene (reference sequence): DFQATT, SNEGSKA. This clonotype showed up just a few times. Its antigen is still unknown. No base-level quality is on record; no much larger clone is a single base apart. This was a case-control study nested in a cohort of healthcare workers in London, UK, who had nasopharyngeal swab PCR tests and blood samples taken every week. Healthcare workers were recruited between 23 and 31 March 2020, during the week of the UK lockdown, and were followed weekly for up to about 15 weeks. Receptor libraries were prepared by 5' RACE. Data came from a NextSeq 500. The TCR library protocol attached unique molecular identifiers to individual cDNA molecules to correct for sequencing error and PCR bias. Sequencing covered both TCR alpha and beta chains, and within each sample the abundances of alpha and beta sequences were tightly co-correlated. As for the authors' bioinformatics: Decombinator V4 was used to annotate the V gene, J gene and CDR3 of the TCR sequences. Expanded TCRs were defined as changing significantly between any two time points under a Poisson model with p below 0.0001. TCR abundances were normalised to the total number of TCRs sequenced in each sample and reported as counts per million. TRAV1-2 paired with TRAJ12, TRAJ20 or TRAJ33 defined MAIT TCRs, while TRAV10 paired with TRAJ18 defined iNKT TCRs. A search of VDJdb, accessed on 1 November 2021, was run for TCRs annotated to CMV, EBV and SARS-CoV-2, with TCRs annotated for multiple antigens excluded. Using fastp at Q25 and MiXCR, TCRdb reprocessed the public reads and kept productive beta chains. One record per CDR3 amino acid sequence lists the most common genes and DNA. The authors' filters were not applied to this entry. Here the sample has 45,000 to 55,000 distinct CDR3 sequences; about 9.9% occur a single time. The top ten constitute about 9.4% of the sample.

What was sequenced was whole blood. The V gene is TRBV20-1 and the J gene is TRBJ2-1, with 10 bases aligning to TRBD2. This sequence was found in an adult who was a healthcare worker with PCR-confirmed SARS-CoV-2 infection or an uninfected control (not recorded which). The DNA sequence is as follows: TGCAGTGCTAGATTTAAAGGGAAGCGGGAGGGGGCTAAAGAGCAGTTCTTC. This gives the protein CSARFKGKREGAKEQFF.